This TCR beta chain was found in a study of vaccination and CD4 T cells after COVID-19. In this sample, this clonotype turned up a few times. Its antigen is still unknown. Oncomine TCR Beta short-read sequencing was applied to DNA from cultured CD4+ T cells. The template was genomic DNA from cultured CD4+ T cells. Via MiXCR, TCRdb re-called the PCR reads, giving one row per CDR3 protein. The profile shows 5,500 to 7,000 distinct CDR3 sequences, 35% of them singletons. CDR1 DFQATT and CDR2 SNEGSKA come from the germline V gene (reference sequence). The CDR3 covers 11 residues. Stated treatment: approximately nine-day PBMC culture with coronavirus spike peptide pools or control peptides (ViraFEST assay). Prior to the COVID-19 pandemic (2011-2018), the unexposed donor's CD4+ T cells were collected. Expanded clonotypes were found by TCR sequencing after peptide-pool stimulation (ViraFEST). Wells that each held approximately 2.1 million PBMCs were cultured with 8 to 10 IU/ml IL-2 and approximately 9 ug/ml peptide pools.

Study findings and constraints: Going from roughly 21 to 40, median SARS-CoV-2-reactive clonotypes did not rise significantly.

Sequences were obtained from CD4+ T cells from blood, cultured in vitro. The sequence derives from a human donor in good health. The J gene is TRBJ2-7, the V gene TRBV20-1, with 8 bases lining up with TRBD1. The CDR3 loop reads CSGQGSYEQYF. The CDR3 bases are TGCTCCGGACAGGGATCCTACGAGCAGTACTTC.